This T cell receptor beta chain came from a study of follicular helper T cells after annual influenza vaccination. Details on this clone: What it binds is not known.

The germline V gene encodes CDR1 SGHDN and CDR2 FVKESK. V shed 1 base, J shed 0 bases, and the junction held 7 bases outside the gene matches. The CDR3 totals 17 residues. Overall study findings and caveats: Recurrent ICOS+CD38+ cTfh clonotypes included tetramer and AIM influenza-specific ones.

Survey level resolution was used for TCRB sequencing. Profiling relied on immunoSEQ multiplex PCR, and the TCRdb table lists in-frame clones only, not all of them. The data show more than 8,000 clones, roughly four fifths seen once. Time point described: 2015-2016 season, pre-vaccination. The TCR was taken from an adult who received the influenza vaccine. The starting material was CXCR5+ CD38- circulating T follicular helper cells from blood, obtained on the day of influenza vaccination. Stated subset: circulating Tfh, non-naive CD4+CXCR5+PD-1+ (ICOS+CD38+ or ICOS-CD38-). This rearrangement joins TRBV14 to TRBJ2-7, with 9 bases fitting TRBD1. In DNA, the CDR3 is TGTGCCAGCAGCCAAGCGGGACAGGGCAGGAGCTCCTACGAGCAGTACTTC. Translated, it gives CASSQAGQGRSSYEQYF.